The rows below give T cell receptor beta chains drawn from one sample of a study of persistence of HIV-infected CD4 T cells. This table comes from immunoSEQ multiplex PCR, and its TCRdb copy is limited to in-frame clones, with some not included. The sample carries approximately 27,000 clones, about 80% recorded once. Their cognate antigens are unknown. This sample comprised CD4+ T cells sorted from PBMCs after approximately 18-hour stimulation, obtained from a patient who received antiretroviral therapy. The receptor source for this set is an adult woman with HIV who was CMV-seropositive. The CDR3 runs from the conserved cysteine through the conserved F or W. Fields, in order: V gene, clone size, J gene, CDR3 length, D gene, CDR3 protein, CDR3 DNA. The D gene is left open where the match is weak. Size is omitted from some rows. Given values are once, few, many or a class for expanded clones.

TRBV10-3	.	TRBJ2-1	11	.	CAMRGFEEQFF	TGTGCCATGCGGGGCTTCGAGGAGCAGTTCTTC
TRBV13	.	TRBJ2-2	18	.	CASSDFDPKLTLPGELFF	TGTGCCAGCAGCGATTTTGATCCGAAGTTGACCCTACCCGGGGAGCTGTTTTTT
TRBV6-5	.	TRBJ2-7	14	.	CASSLVGPTYEQYF	TGTGCCAGCAGTCTCGTTGGTCCTACCTACGAGCAGTACTTC
TRBV3-1/TRBV3-2	.	TRBJ1-2	15	.	CASRPGPPSNYGYTF	TGTGCCAGCCGGCCAGGACCCCCCTCTAACTATGGCTACACCTTC
TRBV5-6	.	TRBJ2-3	13	.	CASSFARTDTQYF	TGTGCCAGCAGTTTTGCCAGAACAGATACGCAGTATTTT
TRBV3-1/TRBV3-2	.	TRBJ1-2	14	.	CASSQEREYYGYTF	TGTGCCAGCAGCCAAGAAAGGGAGTACTATGGCTACACCTTC
TRBV5-1	.	TRBJ2-3	15	.	CASSLDGTSTDTQYF	TGCGCCAGCAGCTTGGACGGAACTAGCACAGATACGCAGTATTTT
TRBV20-1	.	TRBJ2-3	11	.	CSAIKDHTQYF	TGCAGTGCTATCAAGGATCATACGCAGTATTTT
TRBV5-4	.	TRBJ2-3	16	TRBD2	CASSLPSGGSTDTQYF	TGTGCCAGCAGCTTGCCTAGCGGGGGGTCCACAGATACGCAGTATTTT
TRBV4-2	.	TRBJ2-1	17	TRBD2	CASSQGTGGGHYNEQFF	TGTGCCAGCAGCCAAGGCACGGGCGGGGGGCATTACAATGAGCAGTTCTTC
TRBV7-2	few	TRBJ2-1	17	.	CASSLVAVGGLQNEQFF	TGTGCCAGCAGCTTAGTTGCTGTGGGGGGGCTCCAGAATGAGCAGTTCTTC
TRBV18	.	TRBJ2-7	12	.	CASSGQSYEQYF	TGTGCCAGCTCAGGACAGAGTTACGAGCAGTACTTC
TRBV2	.	TRBJ1-1	14	.	CASSGQGGGTEAFF	TGTGCCAGCAGTGGCCAGGGTGGGGGTACTGAAGCTTTCTTT
TRBV30	.	TRBJ1-6	15	.	CAWSAQRSRNSPLHF	TGTGCCTGGAGTGCCCAAAGAAGCCGTAATTCACCCCTCCACTTT
TRBV6-5	once	TRBJ2-2	15	TRBD2	CASRPGLANPGELFF	TGTGCCAGCAGACCGGGACTAGCGAACCCCGGGGAGCTGTTTTTT
TRBV7-9	few	TRBJ1-2	13	.	CASSVDRLGGYTF	TGTGCCAGCAGCGTCGACAGACTTGGTGGCTACACCTTC
TRBV3-1/TRBV3-2	.	TRBJ2-5	17	TRBD2	CASSLWGGAGVSETQYF	TGTGCCAGCAGCCTATGGGGTGGGGCGGGGGTTTCAGAGACCCAGTACTTC
TRBV19	.	TRBJ1-2	13	.	CASSVSRGYGYTF	TGTGCCAGTAGTGTCTCCAGGGGCTATGGCTACACCTTC
TRBV24-1	.	TRBJ2-2	16	.	CATSDPATGNTGELFF	TGTGCCACCAGTGATCCGGCGACAGGCAACACCGGGGAGCTGTTTTTT
TRBV14	few	TRBJ1-2	14	.	CASSRQGHGYGYTF	TGTGCCAGCAGCCGCCAGGGACACGGCTATGGCTACACCTTC
TRBV6-4	.	TRBJ1-6	13	.	CASSEASSSALHF	TGTGCCAGCAGTGAGGCCTCGTCGAGCGCCCTCCACTTT
TRBV9	.	TRBJ1-6	12	.	CASSVNNSPLHF	TGTGCCAGCAGCGTCAACAATTCACCCCTCCACTTT
TRBV18	.	TRBJ1-2	15	.	CASSPQDSPNYGYTF	TGTGCCAGCTCACCCCAGGACAGTCCTAACTATGGCTACACCTTC
TRBV29-1	.	TRBJ1-1	13	.	CSGTGSLNTEAFF	TGCAGCGGCACTGGGTCTCTGAACACTGAAGCTTTCTTT
TRBV6-1	.	TRBJ1-2	15	.	CASSEALTGPYGYTF	TGTGCCAGCAGTGAAGCGCTTACAGGGCCCTATGGCTACACCTTC
TRBV6-4	.	TRBJ2-1	14	.	CASSEEGAYNEQFF	TGTGCCAGCAGTGAGGAGGGCGCCTACAATGAGCAGTTCTTC
TRBV7-3	.	TRBJ2-2	16	.	CASSIRGGPNTGELFF	TGTGCCAGCAGCATTCGTGGAGGGCCGAACACCGGGGAGCTGTTTTTT